The T cell receptor beta chain under discussion was sequenced for a study of blood T cell repertoires in COVID-19. V gave up 5 bases and J gave up 4 bases, with 17 bases separating them. Germline V gene lookup returns CDR1 MNHEY and CDR2 SVGAGI. There are 15 residues in the CDR3. Sequencing was performed with immunoSEQ multiplex PCR; in TCRdb, only in-frame clones are kept and a portion is missing. The repertoire has roughly 43,000 clones, 69% of them found once; the top ten carry 5.5% to 8%. This clonotype originated in an elderly man with acute or convalescent COVID-19. The chain is built from TRBV6-5 and TRBJ1-1; TRBD1 is a possible D gene (6 bases). Sequenced input: peripheral blood. As DNA, the CDR3 is TGTGCCAGCAGTAAGTGGACAGAAGCTGGCACTGAAGCTTTCTTT. It codes for CASSKWTEAGTEAFF.